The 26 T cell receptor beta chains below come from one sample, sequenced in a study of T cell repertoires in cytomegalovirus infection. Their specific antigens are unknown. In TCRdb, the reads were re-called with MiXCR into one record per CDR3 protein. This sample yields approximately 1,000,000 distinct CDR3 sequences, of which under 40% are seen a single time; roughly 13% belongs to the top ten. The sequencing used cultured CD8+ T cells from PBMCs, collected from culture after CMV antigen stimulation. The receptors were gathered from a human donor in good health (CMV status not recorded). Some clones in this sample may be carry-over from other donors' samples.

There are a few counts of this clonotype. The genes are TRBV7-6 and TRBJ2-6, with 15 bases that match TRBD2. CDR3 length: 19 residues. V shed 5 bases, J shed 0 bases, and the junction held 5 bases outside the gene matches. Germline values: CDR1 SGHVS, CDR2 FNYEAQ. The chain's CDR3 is CASSRRTSGGGSGANVLTF. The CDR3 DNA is TGTGCCAGCAGCCGGCGGACTAGCGGGGGGGGCTCTGGGGCCAACGTCCTGACTTTC.

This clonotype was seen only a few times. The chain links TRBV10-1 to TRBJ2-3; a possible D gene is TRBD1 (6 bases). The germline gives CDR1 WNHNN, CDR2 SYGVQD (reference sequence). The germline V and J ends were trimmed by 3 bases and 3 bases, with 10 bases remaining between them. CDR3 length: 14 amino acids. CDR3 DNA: TGCGCCAGCAGTGACGAGGGGGAAACAGATACGCAGTATTTT. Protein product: CASSDEGETDTQYF.

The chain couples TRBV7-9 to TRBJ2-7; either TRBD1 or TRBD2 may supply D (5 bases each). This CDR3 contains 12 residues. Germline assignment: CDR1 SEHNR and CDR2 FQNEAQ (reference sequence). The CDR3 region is CTSSTGTGEQYV. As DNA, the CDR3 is TGTACCAGCAGCACCGGGACGGGAGAGCAGTACGTC.

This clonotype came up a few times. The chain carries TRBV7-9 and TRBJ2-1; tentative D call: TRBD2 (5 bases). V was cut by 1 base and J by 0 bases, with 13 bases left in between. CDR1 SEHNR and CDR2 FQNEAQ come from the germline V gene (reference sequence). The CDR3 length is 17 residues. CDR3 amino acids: CASSLGGGPDSYNEQFF. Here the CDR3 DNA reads TGTGCCAGCAGCTTAGGTGGAGGCCCTGACTCCTACAATGAGCAGTTCTTC.

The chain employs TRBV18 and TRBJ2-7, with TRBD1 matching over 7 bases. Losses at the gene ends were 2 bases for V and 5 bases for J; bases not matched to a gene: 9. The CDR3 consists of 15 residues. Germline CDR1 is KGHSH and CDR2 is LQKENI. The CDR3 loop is CASSPYRGRADEQYF. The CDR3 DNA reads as TGTGCCAGCTCACCATACAGGGGAAGGGCTGACGAGCAGTACTTC. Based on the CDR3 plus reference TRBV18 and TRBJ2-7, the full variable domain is NAGVMQNPRHLVRRRGQEARLRCSPMKGHSHVYWYRQLPEEGLKFMVYLQKENIIDESGMPKERFSAEFPKEGPSILRIQQVVRGDSAAYFCASSPYRGRADEQYFGPGTRLTVT.

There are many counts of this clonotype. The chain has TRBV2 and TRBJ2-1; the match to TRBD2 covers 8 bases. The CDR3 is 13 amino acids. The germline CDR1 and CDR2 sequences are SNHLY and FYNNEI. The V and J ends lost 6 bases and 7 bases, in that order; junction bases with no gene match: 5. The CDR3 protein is CASRRGGVNEQFF. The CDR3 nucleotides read TGTGCCAGCAGACGGGGGGGCGTAAATGAGCAGTTCTTC. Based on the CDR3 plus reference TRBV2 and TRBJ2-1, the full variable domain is EPEVTQTPSHQVTQMGQEVILRCVPISNHLYFYWYRQILGQKVEFLVSFYNNEISEKSEIFDDQFSVERPDGSNFTLKIRSTKLEDSAMYFCASRRGGVNEQFFGPGTRLTVL.

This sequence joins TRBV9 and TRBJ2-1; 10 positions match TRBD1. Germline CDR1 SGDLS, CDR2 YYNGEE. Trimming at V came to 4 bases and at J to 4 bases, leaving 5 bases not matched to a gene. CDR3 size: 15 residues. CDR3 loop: CASSWGDRGYNEQFF. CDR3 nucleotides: TGTGCCAGCAGCTGGGGGGACAGGGGTTACAATGAGCAGTTCTTC. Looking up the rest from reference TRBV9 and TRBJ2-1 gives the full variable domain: DSGVTQTPKHLITATGQRVTLRCSPRSGDLSVYWYQQSLDQGLQFLIQYYNGEERAKGNILERFSAQQFPDLHSELNLSSLELGDSALYFCASSWGDRGYNEQFFGPGTRLTVL.

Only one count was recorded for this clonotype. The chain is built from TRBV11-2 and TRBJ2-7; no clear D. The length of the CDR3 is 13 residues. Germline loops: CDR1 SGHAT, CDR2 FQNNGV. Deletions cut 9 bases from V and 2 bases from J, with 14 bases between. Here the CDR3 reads CASRFRVAYEQYF. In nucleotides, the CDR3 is TGTGCCAGTAGATTTAGGGTAGCCTACGAGCAGTACTTC.

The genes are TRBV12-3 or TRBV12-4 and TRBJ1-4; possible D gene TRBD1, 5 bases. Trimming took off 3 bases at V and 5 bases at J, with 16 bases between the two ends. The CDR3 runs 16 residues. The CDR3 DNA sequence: TGTGCCAGCAGTTTTTGGACTGGGACGGAAAATGAAAAACTGTTTTTT. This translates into CASSFWTGTENEKLFF.

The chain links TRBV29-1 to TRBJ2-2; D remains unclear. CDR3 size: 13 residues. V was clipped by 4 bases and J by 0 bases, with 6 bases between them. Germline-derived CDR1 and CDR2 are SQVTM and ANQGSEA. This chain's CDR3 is CSVALPNTGELFF. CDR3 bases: TGCAGCGTTGCACTGCCGAACACCGGGGAGCTGTTTTTT.

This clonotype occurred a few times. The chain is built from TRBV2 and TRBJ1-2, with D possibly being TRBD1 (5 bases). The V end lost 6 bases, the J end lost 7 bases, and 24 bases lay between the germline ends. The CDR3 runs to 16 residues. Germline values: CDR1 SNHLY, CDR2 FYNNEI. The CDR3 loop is CASSRSQRGSVFGYTF. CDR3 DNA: TGTGCCAGCAGCCGAAGCCAAAGGGGCAGCGTCTTTGGCTACACCTTC. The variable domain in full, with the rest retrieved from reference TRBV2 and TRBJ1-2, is EPEVTQTPSHQVTQMGQEVILRCVPISNHLYFYWYRQILGQKVEFLVSFYNNEISEKSEIFDDQFSVERPDGSNFTLKIRSTKLEDSAMYFCASSRSQRGSVFGYTFGSGTRLTVV.

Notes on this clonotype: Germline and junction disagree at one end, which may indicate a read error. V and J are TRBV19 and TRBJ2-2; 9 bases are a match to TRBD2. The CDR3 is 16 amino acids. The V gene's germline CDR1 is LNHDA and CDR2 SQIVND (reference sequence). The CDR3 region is CTSSVLAGEQTGELFF. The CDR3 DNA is TGTACCAGTAGTGTTTTAGCGGGGGAGCAAACCGGGGAGCTGTTTTTT.

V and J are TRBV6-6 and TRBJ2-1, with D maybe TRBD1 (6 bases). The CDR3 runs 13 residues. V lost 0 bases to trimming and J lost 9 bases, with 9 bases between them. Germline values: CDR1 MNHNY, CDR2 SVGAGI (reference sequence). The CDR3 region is CASSYSWGLEQFF. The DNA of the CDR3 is TGTGCCAGCAGTTACTCATGGGGGCTTGAGCAGTTCTTC.

DNA of the CDR3: TGTGCCAGCAGCTTAACCGGGACAGGTCTCCTTAAAGTGGGGGCCAACGTCCTGACTTTC. Its protein is CASSLTGTGLLKVGANVLTF. V and J are TRBV7-3 and TRBJ2-6, with TRBD1 matching 8 bases. This CDR3 is 20 amino acids long. Losses at the gene ends were 0 bases for V and 4 bases for J; bases not matched to a gene: 14. Germline loops: CDR1 SGHTA, CDR2 FQGTGA.

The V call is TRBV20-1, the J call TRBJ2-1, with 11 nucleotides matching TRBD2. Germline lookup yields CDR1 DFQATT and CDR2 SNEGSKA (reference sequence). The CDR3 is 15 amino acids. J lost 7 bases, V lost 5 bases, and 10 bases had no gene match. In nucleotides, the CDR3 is TGCAGTGCTGAACAATTAGCGGGGGGGAGTAATGAGCAGTTCTTC. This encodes CSAEQLAGGSNEQFF.

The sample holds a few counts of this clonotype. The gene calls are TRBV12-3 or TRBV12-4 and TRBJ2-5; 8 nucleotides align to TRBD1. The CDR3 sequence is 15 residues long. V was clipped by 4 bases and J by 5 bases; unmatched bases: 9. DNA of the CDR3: TGTGCCAGCAGTTCAGGAACAGGGGGAATCGAGACCCAGTACTTC. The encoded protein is CASSSGTGGIETQYF.

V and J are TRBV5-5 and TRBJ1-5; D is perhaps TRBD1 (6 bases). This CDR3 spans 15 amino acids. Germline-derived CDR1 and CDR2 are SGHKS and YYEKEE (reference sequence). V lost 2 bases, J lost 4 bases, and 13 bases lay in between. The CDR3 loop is CASSLHNQGNQPQHF. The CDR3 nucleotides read TGTGCCAGCAGCTTACACAACCAGGGGAATCAGCCCCAGCATTTT.

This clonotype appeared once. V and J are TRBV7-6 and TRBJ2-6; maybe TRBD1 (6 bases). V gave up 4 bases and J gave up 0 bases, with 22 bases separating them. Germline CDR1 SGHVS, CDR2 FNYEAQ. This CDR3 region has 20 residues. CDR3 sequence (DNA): TGTGCCAGCAGCTGGTGGGGGCATCCGGGACAACCCTCTGGGGCCAACGTCCTGACTTTC. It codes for CASSWWGHPGQPSGANVLTF.

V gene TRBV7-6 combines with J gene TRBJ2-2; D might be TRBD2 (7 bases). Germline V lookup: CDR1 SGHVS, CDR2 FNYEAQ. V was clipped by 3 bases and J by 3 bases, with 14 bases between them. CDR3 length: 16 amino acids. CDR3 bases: TGTGCCAGCAGCTTCGGCGGGGGCGAGGACACCGGGGAGCTGTTTTTT. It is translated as CASSFGGGEDTGELFF.

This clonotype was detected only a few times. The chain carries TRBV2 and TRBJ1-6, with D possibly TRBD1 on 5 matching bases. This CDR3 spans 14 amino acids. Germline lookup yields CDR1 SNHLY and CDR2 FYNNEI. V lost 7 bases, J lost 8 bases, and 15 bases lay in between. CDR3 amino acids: CASMGYRIDSPLHF. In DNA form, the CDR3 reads TGTGCCAGCATGGGCTACAGGATCGATTCACCCCTCCACTTT.

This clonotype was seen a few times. The CDR3 loop reads CATALLAGELFF. As DNA, the CDR3 is TGTGCCACCGCGTTGTTGGCCGGGGAGCTGTTTTTT. V and J are TRBV6-6 and TRBJ2-2; D gene ambiguous. The CDR3 runs to 12 residues. Germline values: CDR1 MNHNY, CDR2 SVGAGI (reference sequence). V was pared by 10 bases and J by 6 bases, with 12 bases between.

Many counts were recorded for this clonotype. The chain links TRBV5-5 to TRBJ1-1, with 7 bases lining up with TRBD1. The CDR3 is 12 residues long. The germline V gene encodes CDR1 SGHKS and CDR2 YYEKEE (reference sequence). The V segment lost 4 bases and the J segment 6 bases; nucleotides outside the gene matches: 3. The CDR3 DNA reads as TGTGCCAGCAGCGCCGGGACAGCTGAAGCTTTCTTT. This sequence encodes CASSAGTAEAFF.

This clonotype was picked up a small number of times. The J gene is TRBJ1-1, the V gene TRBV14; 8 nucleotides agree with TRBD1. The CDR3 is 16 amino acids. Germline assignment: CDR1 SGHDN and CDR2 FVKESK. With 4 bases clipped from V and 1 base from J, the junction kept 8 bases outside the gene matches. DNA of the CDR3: TGTGCCAGCAGCCGGGCCGGACAGGGCAGGAACACTGAAGCTTTCTTT. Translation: CASSRAGQGRNTEAFF.

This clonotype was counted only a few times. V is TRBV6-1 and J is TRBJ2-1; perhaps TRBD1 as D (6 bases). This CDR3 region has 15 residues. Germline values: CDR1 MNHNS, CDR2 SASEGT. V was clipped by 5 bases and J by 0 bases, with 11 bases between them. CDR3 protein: CASSLQDSSYNEQFF. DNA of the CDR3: TGTGCCAGCAGTTTGCAGGACAGCTCCTACAATGAGCAGTTCTTC.

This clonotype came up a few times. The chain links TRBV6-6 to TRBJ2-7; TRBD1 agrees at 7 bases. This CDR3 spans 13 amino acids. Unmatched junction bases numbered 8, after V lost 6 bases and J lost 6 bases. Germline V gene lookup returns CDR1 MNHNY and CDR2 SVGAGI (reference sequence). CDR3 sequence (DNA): TGTGCCAGCAGAGGATCTAACAGGGGCGAGCAGTACTTC. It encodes CASRGSNRGEQYF.

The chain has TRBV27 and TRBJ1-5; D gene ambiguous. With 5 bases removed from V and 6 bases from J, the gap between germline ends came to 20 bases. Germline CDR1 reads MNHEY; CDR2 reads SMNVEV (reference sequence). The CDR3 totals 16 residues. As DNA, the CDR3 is TGTGCCAGCAGTCCCCGGGTTAGTCGATTCCCTCAGCCCCAGCATTTT. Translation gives CASSPRVSRFPQPQHF.